The present T cell receptor (beta chain) was sequenced within a study of blood T cell repertoires in COVID-19. Study at large: COVID-19 samples, acute and convalescent, were from the United States, Italy and Spain. T cells, B-cell-depleted T cells, or PBMCs supplied cDNA or gDNA.

V shed 0 bases and J shed 0 bases, with 16 bases lying between them. Germline CDR1 reads SGHRS; CDR2 reads YFSETQ. This CDR3 contains 19 residues. Study processing details: Counts of nucleated cells, estimated from reference gene primer amplification, were obtained. TCRdb keeps only in-frame clones here, not all; method: immunoSEQ multiplex PCR. V, J and clone size are those of that table, while D and trimming were read from the DNA. The table shows 210,000 or so clones, with about nine tenths occurring only once. This TCR was sampled from a man aged 45-65 years with acute or convalescent COVID-19. The sequencing input was peripheral blood. This rearrangement joins TRBV5-1 to TRBJ2-6; D perhaps matches TRBD1 (5 bases). The CDR3 region is CASSLVPGYRDSGANVLTF. The DNA of the CDR3 is TGCGCCAGCAGCTTGGTTCCAGGGTATAGGGACTCTGGGGCCAACGTCCTGACTTTC.